This passage covers 20 T cell receptor beta chains from one sample sequenced in a study of T-cell memory formation after mild COVID-19. TCRdb itself ran the 5' RACE reads through MiXCR, one entry per CDR3 protein. The sample consists of about 560,000 distinct CDR3 sequences, roughly 18% of them appearing once. The sequencing sample was made of PBMCs or a T cell subset sorted from them (not recorded which). Receptors were obtained from an adult woman who had mild COVID-19 (a few samples of this study predate the infection). Cell type and time point are not known.

The rearrangement joins TRBV7-2 to TRBJ2-5; D not certain. Trimming removed 0 bases from V and 5 bases from J, with 10 bases in between. Germline V gene sequence: CDR1 SGHTA, CDR2 FQGNSA. The CDR3 length is 14 residues. This CDR3 is CASSLAPLQETQYF. The CDR3 region has the DNA TGTGCCAGCAGCTTAGCTCCCTTACAGGAGACCCAGTACTTC.

This clonotype occurred a few times. This CDR3 reads CASSLSYGEQFF. In nucleotides, the CDR3 is TGTGCCAGCAGCTTGAGTTACGGTGAGCAGTTCTTC. The chain couples TRBV5-6 to TRBJ2-1; D remains unclear. This CDR3 comprises 12 residues. The V gene's germline CDR1 is SGHDT and CDR2 YYEEEE. Trimming took 1 base from V and 9 from J, leaving 8 bases between them.

There are a few counts of this clonotype. The chain links TRBV28 to TRBJ2-1; 11 bases match TRBD2. Germline CDR1 reads MDHEN; CDR2 reads SYDVKM. The ends lost 4 bases at V and 8 bases at J; junction bases unmatched: 19. The CDR3 totals 19 residues. CDR3 region: CASSSTHHWVAGGFDEQFF. CDR3 DNA: TGTGCCAGCAGTTCCACACACCATTGGGTAGCGGGAGGGTTCGATGAGCAGTTCTTC.

This clonotype was seen a few times. The chain has TRBV29-1 and TRBJ1-1, with 7 bases identical to TRBD1. This CDR3 is 12 amino acids long. Germline V gives CDR1 SQVTM, CDR2 ANQGSEA. Trimming removed 7 bases from V and 10 bases from J; junction bases left unmatched: 12. The CDR3 is CSARQGVVGAFF. The CDR3 DNA sequence: TGCAGCGCCAGACAGGGAGTCGTCGGAGCTTTCTTT.

V is TRBV7-2 and J is TRBJ2-4; 16 positions match TRBD2. V lost 5 bases, J lost 3 bases, and 13 bases stayed unmatched. In germline, CDR1 is SGHTA, CDR2 FQGNSA. This CDR3 spans 20 amino acids. CDR3 in amino acids: CASSTRGLAGGLISKNIQYF. CDR3 DNA sequence: TGTGCCAGCAGCACGAGGGGACTAGCGGGAGGGCTTATTAGCAAAAACATTCAGTACTTC.

This clonotype has ten or more counts. This chain connects TRBV5-1 to TRBJ1-1; D gene unclear. V was shortened by 0 bases and J by 1 base, with 7 bases between the two germline ends. CDR1 SGHRS and CDR2 YFSETQ come from the germline V gene. The CDR3 has 14 amino acids. The CDR3 loop reads CASSLAWGNTEAFF. CDR3 nucleotide sequence: TGCGCCAGCAGCTTGGCTTGGGGGAACACTGAAGCTTTCTTT. The whole variable domain, filled in from reference TRBV5-1 and TRBJ1-1, reads KAGVTQTPRYLIKTRGQQVTLSCSPISGHRSVSWYQQTPGQGLQFLFEYFSETQRNKGNFPGRFSGRQFSNSRSEMNVSTLELGDSALYLCASSLAWGNTEAFFGQGTRLTVV.

The V call is TRBV20-1, the J call TRBJ1-5; 7 nucleotides match TRBD1. Per the germline V gene, CDR1 is DFQATT and CDR2 is SNEGSKA (reference sequence). This CDR3 spans 14 amino acids. The junction had 6 bases not matched to a gene; V was cut back by 3 bases and J by 4 bases. The CDR3 DNA reads TGCAGTGCTAGGCGGGACAGATTAAATCAGCCCCAGCATTTT. Translated, it gives CSARRDRLNQPQHF.

This clonotype came up a few times. V usage is TRBV6-1 and J usage is TRBJ2-5, with 7 bases identical to TRBD1. The CDR3 spans 14 residues. The V and J ends lost 3 bases and 2 bases, in that order; junction bases with no gene match: 3. Germline CDR1 MNHNS, CDR2 SASEGT. The CDR3 bases are TGTGCCAGCAGTGATTGGGGACAGCAAGAGACCCAGTACTTC. Translation gives CASSDWGQQETQYF.

This chain connects TRBV20-1 to TRBJ1-1; no reliable D call. This CDR3 has 14 residues. V lost 3 bases and J lost 5, with 16 bases in between. Germline V lookup: CDR1 DFQATT, CDR2 SNEGSKA (reference sequence). The CDR3 loop is CSASREARRTEAFF. CDR3 bases: TGCAGTGCTAGCCGGGAGGCCCGGCGGACTGAAGCTTTCTTT.

This clonotype came up once. The J gene is TRBJ2-7, the V gene TRBV5-5, with TRBD2 identical over 7 bases. The CDR3 spans 17 residues. Germline V gene lookup returns CDR1 SGHKS and CDR2 YYEKEE (reference sequence). J lost 3 bases, V lost 2 bases, and 14 bases had no gene match. The DNA for the CDR3 is TGTGCCAGCAGCTTCTCCGCAGGTGGACTAGGCGTCTACGAGCAGTACTTC. The encoded protein is CASSFSAGGLGVYEQYF.

The genes are TRBV3-1 and TRBJ1-4; D remains ambiguous. V was cut by 0 bases and J by 4 bases, with 9 bases left in between. The CDR3 has 15 amino acids. Germline assignment: CDR1 LGHDT and CDR2 YNNKEL (reference sequence). The CDR3 loop reads CASSQEDRHNEKLFF. The DNA for the CDR3 is TGTGCCAGCAGCCAAGAGGACCGACATAATGAAAAACTGTTTTTT.

There are a few counts of this clonotype. The chain carries TRBV5-1 and TRBJ2-7; 8 nucleotides align to TRBD1. There are 16 residues in the CDR3. Trimming cost V 4 bases and J 5 bases; bases outside gene matches: 14. Per germline, CDR1 SGHRS and CDR2 YFSETQ. CDR3 amino acids: CASSVQGQGSGDEQYF. CDR3 sequence (DNA): TGCGCCAGCAGCGTACAAGGACAGGGATCAGGGGACGAGCAGTACTTC.

Worth noting for this clonotype: Mismatch with germline at one junction end may stem from a read error. The CDR3 DNA reads TGCAGCGTTCTGGACAGCCGCCGGGCTTGCTTT. Protein: CSVLDSRRACF. V gene TRBV29-1 combines with J gene TRBJ1-1, with D maybe TRBD1 (6 bases). The CDR3 extends over 11 amino acids. CDR1 SQVTM and CDR2 ANQGSEA come from the germline V gene.

The V call is TRBV3-1, the J call TRBJ1-6, with D uncertain. The CDR3 spans 12 residues. V was pared by 1 base and J by 9 bases, with 4 bases between. Germline V gene lookup returns CDR1 LGHDT and CDR2 YNNKEL (reference sequence). Written as DNA, the CDR3 is TGTGCCAGCAGCCAAGTTGCTTCACCCCTCCACTTT. Its protein product is CASSQVASPLHF.

The chain uses TRBV19 and TRBJ1-1; TRBD1 matches 8 bases. Germline loops: CDR1 LNHDA, CDR2 SQIVND (reference sequence). CDR3 size: 14 residues. V gave up 6 bases and J gave up 6 bases; unmatched junction bases: 9. CDR3 DNA: TGTGCCAGTAGGGAACCCAGGGGGCGAGCTGAAGCTTTCTTT. Encoded protein: CASREPRGRAEAFF.

This sequence joins TRBV7-2 and TRBJ2-5, with 7 bases identical to TRBD2. CDR3 length equals 15 residues. The V and J ends lost 5 bases and 4 bases, in that order; junction bases with no gene match: 10. Germline values: CDR1 SGHTA, CDR2 FQGNSA. The chain's CDR3 is CASSPTAGASETQYF. The DNA of the CDR3 is TGTGCCAGCAGCCCTACCGCGGGAGCGTCAGAGACCCAGTACTTC. Full variable domain (outside the CDR3, taken from reference TRBV7-2 and TRBJ2-5): GAGVSQSPSNKVTEKGKDVELRCDPISGHTALYWYRQSLGQGLEFLIYFQGNSAPDKSGLPSDRFSAERTGGSVSTLTIQRTQQEDSAVYLCASSPTAGASETQYFGPGTRLLVL.

This clonotype was observed a handful of times. V gene TRBV5-1 combines with J gene TRBJ1-5, with D perhaps matching TRBD1 (5 bases). CDR3 size: 16 residues. With 0 bases removed from V and 3 bases from J, the gap between germline ends came to 13 bases. Germline V gives CDR1 SGHRS, CDR2 YFSETQ. The CDR3 loop reads CASSLDGASINQPQHF. The CDR3 bases are TGCGCCAGCAGCTTGGACGGGGCCTCCATCAATCAGCCCCAGCATTTT.

The CDR3 loop is CATSPPKNTGELFF. CDR3 bases: TGTGCCACCAGTCCCCCCAAAAACACCGGGGAGCTGTTTTTT. The chain has TRBV24-1 and TRBJ2-2, with D uncertain. Germline CDR1 is KGHDR and CDR2 is SFDVKD. The CDR3 covers 14 residues. V dropped 6 bases and J dropped 2 bases, with 9 bases sitting between them.

In this sample, this clonotype turned up a few times. V usage is TRBV29-1 and J usage is TRBJ2-7; D gene uncertain. The CDR3 contains 12 residues. The germline V gene has CDR1 SQVTM and CDR2 ANQGSEA. Trimming pared 7 bases from V and 0 bases from J, leaving 10 bases between. CDR3 loop: CSAVISSYEQYF. In DNA form, the CDR3 reads TGCAGCGCCGTTATAAGCTCCTACGAGCAGTACTTC.

This clonotype has just a few counts. The chain combines TRBV27 with TRBJ1-1; D may be TRBD1 (6 bases). Germline V gives CDR1 MNHEY, CDR2 SMNVEV (reference sequence). Trimming removed 1 base from V and 1 base from J, with 10 bases in between. The CDR3 has 15 residues. CDR3 DNA: TGTGCCAGCAGTTTATACGGGGGCGCGAACACTGAAGCTTTCTTT. Protein sequence: CASSLYGGANTEAFF.